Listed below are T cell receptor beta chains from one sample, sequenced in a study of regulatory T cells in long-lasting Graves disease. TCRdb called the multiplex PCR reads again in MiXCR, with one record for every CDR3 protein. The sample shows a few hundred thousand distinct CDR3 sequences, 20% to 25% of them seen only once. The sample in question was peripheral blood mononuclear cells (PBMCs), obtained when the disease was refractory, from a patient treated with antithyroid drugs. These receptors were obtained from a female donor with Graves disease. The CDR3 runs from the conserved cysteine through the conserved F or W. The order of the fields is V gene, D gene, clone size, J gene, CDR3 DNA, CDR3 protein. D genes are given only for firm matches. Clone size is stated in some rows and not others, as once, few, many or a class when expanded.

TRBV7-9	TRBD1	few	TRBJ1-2	TGTGCCAGCAGCTCGACAGGGGATGGGTATGGCTACACCTTC	CASSSTGDGYGYTF
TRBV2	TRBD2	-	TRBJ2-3	TGTGCCAGCAGTGAAGTCCCCGGACTAGCGGGAGTGGCAGATACGCAGTATTTT	CASSEVPGLAGVADTQYF
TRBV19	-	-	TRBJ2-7	TGTGCCAGTAGTTCCAGGACAGTCGACGAGCAGTACTTC	CASSSRTVDEQYF
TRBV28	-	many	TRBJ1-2	TGTGCCAGCAGTCCCCTTAACTATGGCTACACCTTC	CASSPLNYGYTF
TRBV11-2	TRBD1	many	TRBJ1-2	TGTGCCAGCAGCGGACGACAGGGGAGTAACTATGGCTACACCTTC	CASSGRQGSNYGYTF
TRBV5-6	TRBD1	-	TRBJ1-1	TGTGCCAGCAGCCCGGGACAGGCAGCGAACACTGAAGCTTTCTTT	CASSPGQAANTEAFF
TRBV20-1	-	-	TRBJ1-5	TGCAGTGCTAGGGGGAGGGTCGGGGTCGGTTATAGCAATCAGCCCCAGCATTTT	CSARGRVGVGYSNQPQHF
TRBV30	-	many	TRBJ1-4	TGTGCCTGGAGTGTACGGGGGGGTACGGAAAAACTGTTTTTT	CAWSVRGGTEKLFF
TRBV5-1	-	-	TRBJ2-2	TGCGCCAGCAGCCCTGGTCTGAGGGCGCCATCGGGGGAGCTGTTTTTT	CASSPGLRAPSGELFF
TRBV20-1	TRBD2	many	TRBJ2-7	TGCAGTGCTGGCCGGGACTACGCCTACGAGCAGTACTTC	CSAGRDYAYEQYF
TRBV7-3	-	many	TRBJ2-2	TGTGCCAGCAGCCTAGGCACCGGGGAGCTGTTTTTT	CASSLGTGELFF
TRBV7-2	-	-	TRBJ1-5	TGTGCCAGCAGTTTAAACAGGACACATCAGCCCCAGCATTTT	CASSLNRTHQPQHF
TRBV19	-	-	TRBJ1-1	TGTGCCAGTAGTCAAGAGGTCATCCACACTGAAGCTTTCTTT	CASSQEVIHTEAFF
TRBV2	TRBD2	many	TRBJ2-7	TGTGCCAGCAGGACACTAGCGGGAGCCTACGAGCAGTACTTC	CASRTLAGAYEQYF
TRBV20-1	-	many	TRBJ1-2	TGCAGTGCTCCGGTTTCGGCAGCTAACTATGGCTACACCTTC	CSAPVSAANYGYTF
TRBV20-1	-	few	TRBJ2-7	TGCAGTGCCATCCTTGGCGGGACGATCACTTACGAGCAGTACTTC	CSAILGGTITYEQYF
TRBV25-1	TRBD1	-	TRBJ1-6	TGTGCCAGCAGAGGGGACAGTAATAATTCACCCCTCCACTTT	CASRGDSNNSPLHF
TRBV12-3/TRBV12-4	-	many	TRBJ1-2	TGTGCCAGCAGTTTAAAGGGGCACTATGGCTACACCTTC	CASSLKGHYGYTF
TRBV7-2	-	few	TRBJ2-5	TGTGCCAGCAGTCCCATAGGGGGGCCCCAAGAGACCCAGTACTTC	CASSPIGGPQETQYF
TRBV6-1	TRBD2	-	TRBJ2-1	TGTGCCAGCAAGGGACTAGCGGGGTTATCCTACAATGAGCAGTTCTTC	CASKGLAGLSYNEQFF
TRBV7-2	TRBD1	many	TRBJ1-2	TGTGCCAGCAGCACCCAGTCCCGACAGGGGGCGCGTGGCTACACCTTC	CASSTQSRQGARGYTF
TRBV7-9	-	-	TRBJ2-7	TGTGCCAGCAGCCCACCGGGGCGTCGGGCCCCCTACGAGCAGTACTTC	CASSPPGRRAPYEQYF
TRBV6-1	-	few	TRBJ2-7	TGTGCCACCCTTGACAGGAATGTCGCCTACGAGCAGTACTTC	CATLDRNVAYEQYF
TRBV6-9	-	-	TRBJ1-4	-	CASSSGQGHEKLFF
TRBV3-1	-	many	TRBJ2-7	TGTGCCAGCAGCCAAGGTATCTACGAGCAGTACTTC	CASSQGIYEQYF
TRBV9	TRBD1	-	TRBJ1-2	TGTGCCAGCAGCGACAAGCAATCGGAGACAGGGTATGGCTACACCTTC	CASSDKQSETGYGYTF
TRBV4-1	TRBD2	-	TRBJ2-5	TGCGCCAGCAGCCAAGTCCCGGGACTAGCGGGGACCCAAGAGACCCAGTACTTC	CASSQVPGLAGTQETQYF
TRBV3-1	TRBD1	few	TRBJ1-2	TGTGCCAGCAGCCGGACGAACGGACAGGGGGATCATGGCTACACCTTC	CASSRTNGQGDHGYTF
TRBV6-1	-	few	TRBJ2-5	TGTGCCAGCAGTCCCGAGGGTAGTTGGGGCCCGGAGACCCAGTACTTC	CASSPEGSWGPETQYF
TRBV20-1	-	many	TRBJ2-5	TGCAGTGCAGAAGGAGGAGAATGGACCCAGTACTTC	CSAEGGEWTQYF
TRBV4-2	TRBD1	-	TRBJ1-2	TGTGCCAGCAGCCAAGTAGGGGCAGGGGGGCCTAACTATGGCTACACCTTC	CASSQVGAGGPNYGYTF
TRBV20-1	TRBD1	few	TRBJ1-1	TGCAGTGCTAGAGATAATATCAGGGGGCTGAACATGAACACTGAAGCTTTCTTT	CSARDNIRGLNMNTEAFF
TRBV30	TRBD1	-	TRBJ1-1	TGTGCCTGGCGAGACCCTCCAGGGGGAAACACTGAAGCTTTCTTT	CAWRDPPGGNTEAFF
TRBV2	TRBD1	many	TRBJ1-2	TGTGCCAGCAGTGTTGGACAGGGGACCCTCTATGGCTACACCTTC	CASSVGQGTLYGYTF
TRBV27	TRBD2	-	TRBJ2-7	TGTGCCAGCAGTACACTAGCGGGGCTCTACGAGCAGTACTTC	CASSTLAGLYEQYF
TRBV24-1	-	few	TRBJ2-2	TGTGCCACCAGTGATTTAGCCCTAGAGGCGGGGGAGCTGTTTTTT	CATSDLALEAGELFF
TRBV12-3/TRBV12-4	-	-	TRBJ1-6	TGTGCCAGCAGTTTACGTGGGTCCCAAAGCTCCTATAATTCACCCCTCCACTTT	CASSLRGSQSSYNSPLHF
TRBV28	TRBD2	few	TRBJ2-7	TGTGCCAGCAGATCTAGCGGGAGGGCTGCCGACGAGCAGTACTTC	CASRSSGRAADEQYF
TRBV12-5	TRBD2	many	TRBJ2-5	TGTGCTAGTGCCTCGTTTTCGGGAGGGCCAGAGACCCAGTACTTC	CASASFSGGPETQYF
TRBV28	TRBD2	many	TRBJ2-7	TGTGCCAGCAGTCCTAGCGGAGGGACCTACGAGCAGTACTTC	CASSPSGGTYEQYF
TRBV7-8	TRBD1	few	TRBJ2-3	TGTGCCAGCAGACGTTTCGTAGCCCCCCAGGGGGTTAGAACAGATACGCAGTATTTT	CASRRFVAPQGVRTDTQYF
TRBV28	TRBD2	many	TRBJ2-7	TGTGCCAGCAGTTTATTCGAAGTAGCGGGAGGGTACGAGCAGTACTTC	CASSLFEVAGGYEQYF
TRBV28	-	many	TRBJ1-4	TGTGCCAGCAGGGGTAGTGGAGGGTGGATTGAAAAACTGTTTTTT	CASRGSGGWIEKLFF
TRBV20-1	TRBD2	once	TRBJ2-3	TGCAGTGCTAGAGTACTAGCGGGAAGGGTTGATACGCAGTATTTT	CSARVLAGRVDTQYF
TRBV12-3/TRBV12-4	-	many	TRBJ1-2	TGTGCCAGCACCGCGAATGGGGGGTATGGCTACACCTTC	CASTANGGYGYTF
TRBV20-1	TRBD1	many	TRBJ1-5	TGCAGTGCCCCCGGACAGGGGCAATCAGCCCAGCATTTT	CSAPGQGQSAQHF
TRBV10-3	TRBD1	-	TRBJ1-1	TGTGCCAGCAGTTACTCCCGGGACAGAGGAGCTTTCTTT	CASSYSRDRGAFF
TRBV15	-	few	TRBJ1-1	TGTGCCACCAGCCTGCGGACAGCACTGGGCACTGAAGCTTTCTTT	CATSLRTALGTEAFF
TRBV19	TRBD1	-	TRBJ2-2	TGTGCCAGTACCGGACAGGGAACCGGGGAGCTGTTTTTT	CASTGQGTGELFF
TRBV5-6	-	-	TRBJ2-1	TGTGCCAGCAGCTTGGAGGGAGTAGGTTCCTACAATGAGCAGTTCTTC	CASSLEGVGSYNEQFF
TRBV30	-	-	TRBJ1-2	TGTGCCTGGAGGAATTCAGGGTCCTATGGCTACACCTTC	CAWRNSGSYGYTF
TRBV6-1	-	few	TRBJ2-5	TGTGCCAGCAGTCACACCAGGCCTTGGCAAGAGACCCAGTACTTC	CASSHTRPWQETQYF
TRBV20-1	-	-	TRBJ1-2	TGCAGTGCTGAACTGGCTACCCTTCCACCATATGGCTACACCTTC	CSAELATLPPYGYTF